The 21 T cell receptor beta chains below were found in one sample sequenced in a study of beta chain features in type 1 diabetes (dated by TCRdb to 2017 to 2018). Library preparation was by the immunoSEQ multiplex PCR assay. All of the isolated RNA was reverse transcribed with the High Capacity cDNA Reverse Transcription Kit, so expressed TCRB transcripts were sequenced. Not all clones reach the TCRdb copy of this immuneACCESS table, which keeps in-frame sequences only. Checked studies attribute under half of the gap to unresolved V genes and leave the rest unexplained. The sample table lists over 700,000 clones, about a sixth of them with a count of one. Around 0.02% of the sample comes from the top ten. The sequenced sample consisted of naive CD4+ T cells from blood. Per the publication, the cell subset or site label means: true naive CD4+ T cells. The receptors come from a woman between 18 and 30 years old in good health.

The chain carries TRBV9 and TRBJ2-3, with D possibly being TRBD1 or TRBD2 (5 bases each). Germline loops: CDR1 SGDLS, CDR2 YYNGEE. V lost 2 bases and J lost 2, with 12 bases in between. CDR3 length: 15 amino acids. The CDR3 loop is CASSVSRGPTDTQYF. The CDR3 region has the DNA TGTGCCAGCAGCGTTTCTCGGGGCCCCACAGATACGCAGTATTTT. Full variable domain (rest looked up from reference TRBV9 and TRBJ2-3): DSGVTQTPKHLITATGQRVTLRCSPRSGDLSVYWYQQSLDQGLQFLIQYYNGEERAKGNILERFSAQQFPDLHSELNLSSLELGDSALYFCASSVSRGPTDTQYFGPGTRLTVL.

The J gene is TRBJ2-2, the V gene TRBV5-1; D gene uncertain. Germline V lookup: CDR1 SGHRS, CDR2 YFSETQ. V was shortened by 0 bases and J by 7 bases, with 16 bases between the two germline ends. This CDR3 comprises 16 residues. This CDR3 is CASSLVPPPVGGELFF. The CDR3 nucleotides are TGCGCCAGCAGCTTGGTTCCCCCCCCGGTGGGCGGGGAGCTGTTTTTT.

The gene calls are TRBV9 and TRBJ2-5; tentative D call: TRBD2 (5 bases). Trimming removed 5 bases from V and 2 bases from J, with 10 bases in between. Germline V gene data show CDR1 as SGDLS and CDR2 as YYNGEE. The CDR3 sequence is 13 residues long. The DNA of the CDR3 is TGTGCCAGCAGTGGACTCCCACAAGAGACCCAGTACTTC. Translation: CASSGLPQETQYF.

The chain has TRBV7-3 and TRBJ2-6; D is ambiguous. This CDR3 comprises 20 residues. CDR1 and CDR2 from the germline V gene are SGHTA and FQGTGA. V was clipped by 3 bases and J by 0 bases, with 21 bases between them. Here the CDR3 DNA reads TGTGCCAGCAGCTTCCCGTCTGTGCGAGTGGGTTACTCTGGGGCCAACGTCCTGACTTTC. This sequence encodes CASSFPSVRVGYSGANVLTF.

This chain joins TRBV27 and TRBJ2-3, with D maybe TRBD1 (6 bases). The ends were cut back, 6 bases at V and 5 bases at J, with 9 bases in the middle. The CDR3 length is 12 residues. Germline lookup yields CDR1 MNHEY and CDR2 SMNVEV (reference sequence). CDR3 sequence reads: CASRSTGDTQYF. CDR3 nucleotide sequence: TGTGCCAGCAGATCGACAGGAGATACGCAGTATTTT.

In its sample, this clone was seen a few times. V and J are TRBV7-2 and TRBJ1-5; D gene unclear. This CDR3 comprises 13 residues. Germline assignment: CDR1 SGHTA and CDR2 FQGNSA. The ends were cut back, 3 bases at V and 3 bases at J, with 6 bases in the middle. This CDR3 reads CASSFAFNQPQHF. CDR3 sequence (DNA): TGTGCCAGCAGCTTTGCCTTCAATCAGCCCCAGCATTTT.

V and J are TRBV7-2 and TRBJ2-3; 8 nucleotides match TRBD2. Trimming cost V 6 bases and J 7 bases; bases outside gene matches: 18. This CDR3 spans 17 amino acids. Looked up from germline, CDR1 is SGHTA and CDR2 is FQGNSA. The chain's CDR3 is CASSDAFLREGRNTQYF. The CDR3 region has the DNA TGTGCCAGCAGTGATGCGTTCCTTCGGGAGGGCCGGAATACGCAGTATTTT.

This clone has just a few counts. The chain recombines TRBV7-2 with TRBJ1-4, with D possibly being TRBD1 (5 bases). The CDR3 is 14 residues long. V was cut by 4 bases and J by 8 bases, with 14 bases left in between. Germline V CDR1 and CDR2: SGHTA, FQGNSA. The DNA for the CDR3 is TGTGCCAGCAGCTCAGGAGGGGCTCGGGAAAAACTGTTTTTT. This gives the protein CASSSGGAREKLFF.

The chain recombines TRBV18 with TRBJ2-5, with TRBD2 identical over 7 bases. This CDR3 has 13 amino acids. Germline CDR1 KGHSH, CDR2 LQKENI. The trim removed 6 bases at V and 9 bases at J, leaving 10 bases unmatched. CDR3 residues: CASSPSREMAQYF. The CDR3 nucleotides are TGTGCCAGCTCCCCATCGCGGGAGATGGCCCAGTACTTC.

The gene calls are TRBV21-1 and TRBJ2-1; the table's D call of TRBD2 was not tested on the DNA. TRBV21-1 has pseudogene status. The CDR3 is 19 residues long. The CDR3 DNA reads as TGTGCCAGCAGAAACCCTAGAGTGGGACTAGCGATTTCCTACAATGAGCAGTTCTTC. This gives the protein CASRNPRVGLAISYNEQFF.

The chain carries TRBV20-1 and TRBJ2-7, with D unclear. This CDR3 region has 10 residues. Germline values: CDR1 DFQATT, CDR2 SNEGSKA (reference sequence). V lost 5 bases and J 4 bases, leaving 6 bases between the germline ends. Here the CDR3 reads CSAEKYEQYF. The CDR3 nucleotides are TGCAGTGCTGAAAAATACGAGCAGTACTTC.

A few counts support this clone. The rearrangement links TRBV7-2 to TRBJ2-3; D possibly corresponds to TRBD1 (5 bases). Germline CDR1 reads SGHTA; CDR2 reads FQGNSA. CDR3 length equals 14 residues. Trimming took off 1 base at V and 5 bases at J, with 10 bases between the two ends. CDR3 DNA: TGTGCCAGCAGCTTAGAGACAGCTCGAGATACGCAGTATTTT. Its translation is CASSLETARDTQYF. Using reference TRBV7-2 and TRBJ2-3 for the parts outside the CDR3, the full variable domain is GAGVSQSPSNKVTEKGKDVELRCDPISGHTALYWYRQSLGQGLEFLIYFQGNSAPDKSGLPSDRFSAERTGGSVSTLTIQRTQQEDSAVYLCASSLETARDTQYFGPGTRLTVL.

The chain couples TRBV5-1 to TRBJ1-4; no clear D. The V end was cut by 2 bases, the J end by 0 bases, with 11 bases between. CDR3 length: 16 residues. Per the germline V gene, CDR1 is SGHRS and CDR2 is YFSETQ. The CDR3 spells CASSFDPPATNEKLFF. The CDR3 DNA sequence: TGCGCCAGCAGCTTCGACCCACCAGCAACTAATGAAAAACTGTTTTTT.

The chain has TRBV18 and TRBJ2-5, with TRBD2 identical over 7 bases. Germline CDR1 is KGHSH and CDR2 is LQKENI. There are 15 residues in the CDR3. J lost 5 bases, V lost 0 bases, and 6 bases had no gene match. CDR3 nucleotide sequence: TGTGCCAGCTCACCACCGTACGCGGGAGCCGAGACCCAGTACTTC. It yields the protein CASSPPYAGAETQYF.

The chain is built from TRBV9 and TRBJ2-3; TRBD2 agrees at 8 bases. V trimming: 2 bases; J trimming: 0 bases; junction bases outside the gene matches: 5. The V gene's germline CDR1 is SGDLS and CDR2 YYNGEE. This CDR3 has 16 residues. The CDR3 spells CASSVSGMSSTDTQYF. The CDR3 DNA reads TGTGCCAGCAGCGTTAGCGGGATGTCGAGCACAGATACGCAGTATTTT.

This CDR3 reads CASSLPRTPYNEQFF. The CDR3 DNA is TGTGCCAGCAGTTTACCTAGAACCCCCTACAATGAGCAGTTCTTC. The chain couples TRBV28 to TRBJ2-1; D gene uncertain. Trimming cost V 2 bases and J 2 bases, with 10 bases left between them. Germline CDR1 is MDHEN and CDR2 is SYDVKM. The CDR3 sequence is 15 residues long. Using reference TRBV28 and TRBJ2-1 for the parts outside the CDR3, the full variable domain is DVKVTQSSRYLVKRTGEKVFLECVQDMDHENMFWYRQDPGLGLRLIYFSYDVKMKEKGDIPEGYSVSREKKERFSLILESASTNQTSMYLCASSLPRTPYNEQFFGPGTRLTVL.

The rearrangement joins TRBV7-9 to TRBJ2-3; tentative D call: TRBD1 (6 bases). Germline V gene data show CDR1 as SEHNR and CDR2 as FQNEAQ (reference sequence). The germline V and J ends were trimmed by 1 base and 0 bases, with 14 bases remaining between them. This CDR3 is built from 17 residues. The chain's CDR3 is CASSLGFWTESTDTQYF. CDR3 DNA: TGTGCCAGCAGCTTAGGATTCTGGACAGAAAGCACAGATACGCAGTATTTT.

This clone was seen a handful of times. DNA of the CDR3: TGTGCCAGCTCATTTCGTGGGTTTAGCACAGATACGCAGTATTTT. Translated: CASSFRGFSTDTQYF. The J gene is TRBJ2-3, the V gene TRBV18; D is unresolved. This CDR3 is 15 amino acids long. Trimming stripped 5 bases from V and 0 bases from J, with 12 bases between. The germline V gene has CDR1 KGHSH and CDR2 LQKENI.

This clone has only one observation. V is TRBV9 and J is TRBJ2-1; D is perhaps TRBD1 (5 bases). V dropped 6 bases and J dropped 0 bases, with 7 bases sitting between them. The CDR3 loop spans 13 amino acids. The germline gives CDR1 SGDLS, CDR2 YYNGEE. CDR3 DNA: TGTGCCAGCACCCAGGGCTCCTACAATGAGCAGTTCTTC. Amino acid sequence: CASTQGSYNEQFF.

This chain connects TRBV18 to TRBJ2-7; D not resolved. Germline CDR1 and CDR2: KGHSH and LQKENI. The CDR3 extends over 12 amino acids. V lost 1 base and J lost 3, with 4 bases in between. For the CDR3, the DNA is TGTGCCAGCTCACCACACGACTACGAGCAGTACTTC. Its protein is CASSPHDYEQYF.

As regards this clone: Within the sample, other DNA sequences also encode this same CDR3. The gene calls are TRBV15 and TRBJ1-2; tentative D call: TRBD1 (5 bases). In germline, CDR1 is LNHNV, CDR2 YYDKDF (reference sequence). The V end was cut by 0 bases, the J end by 2 bases, with 7 bases between. The CDR3 runs 14 residues. CDR3 protein: CATSRDPGNYGYTF. DNA for the CDR3: TGTGCCACCAGCAGAGATCCAGGGAACTATGGCTACACCTTC.